This TCR beta chain was captured by sequencing in a study of T cell responses to AZD1222 COVID-19 vaccine. Study as a whole: Second-dose intervals near 4 or 12 weeks were combined. Study-level results: Mapped onto spike, vaccine-associated CD4 TCRs spanned it and were dominant at 160-218 and 743-854. Baseline seropositivity characterized only a handful of AZD1222 recipients.

Clones were read by immunoSEQ multiplex PCR, and TCRdb kept only the in-frame ones, dropping some. The sample contains 140,000 to 150,000 clones, 90% to 95% of which appear only once. On this clone itself: Its cognate antigen is unknown.

This CDR3 spans 14 amino acids. Per the germline V gene, CDR1 is LGHNA and CDR2 is YSLEER. Trimming shortened V by 0 bases and J by 7 bases, and 13 bases separated the two germline ends. The origin of this receptor is an adult in good health. The chain joins TRBV4-3 to TRBJ2-7; D is uncertain. The specimen was peripheral blood, collected on day 0 of AZD1222 vaccination. The CDR3 sequence is CASSQDFLAGEQYF. The CDR3, as DNA: TGCGCCAGCAGCCAAGATTTTCTGGCAGGAGAGCAGTACTTC.